This record concerns one T cell receptor beta chain sequence. This sample stems from a study of blood T cell repertoires in COVID-19. V dropped 1 base and J dropped 6; count of bases not matched to a gene: 3. Germline V gene data show CDR1 as LNHDA and CDR2 as SQIVND (reference sequence). This CDR3 comprises 14 residues. As processed by the authors: Nucleated cell number was recorded as an estimate derived from reference gene primer amplification. Method: immunoSEQ multiplex PCR; TCRdb's copy keeps in-frame clones and lacks some. That table supplies the V and J calls and clone size; D and trimming were determined from the DNA. The sample lists 200,000 or so clones; roughly 76% were seen once.

The rearrangement links TRBV19 to TRBJ2-7, with 10 positions matching TRBD1. The source material was peripheral blood. The TCR comes from a woman aged 80 or over with COVID-19, enrolled during active disease. The CDR3 DNA reads TGTGCCAGTAGTATAGGGACAGGGGGGAGCGAGCAGTACTTC. This gives the protein CASSIGTGGSEQYF. Based on the CDR3 plus reference TRBV19 and TRBJ2-7, the full variable domain is DGGITQSPKYLFRKEGQNVTLSCEQNLNHDAMYWYRQDPGQGLRLIYYSQIVNDFQKGDIAEGYSVSREKKESFPLTVTSAQKNPTAFYLCASSIGTGGSEQYFGPGTRLTVT.